This entry lists 8 T cell receptor beta chains sequenced from one sample in a study of T cells in Graves' hyperthyroidism and ophthalmopathy. Researchers amplified the TCR beta CDR3 regions from RNA transcripts. Carried out on the TCR CDR3, a first-round RT-PCR used the HTBI primer set. TCRdb re-analysed the multiplex PCR reads in MiXCR, keeping a single row per CDR3 protein. The data show hundreds of thousands of distinct CDR3 sequences, 38% seen once. The specimen was blood. These receptors were obtained from a man younger than 35 with Graves' hyperthyroidism.

This clonotype was recorded many times. Written as DNA, the CDR3 is TGCGCCAGCAGCTCCAATACTAACTATGGCTACACCTTC. Its protein is CASSSNTNYGYTF. V usage is TRBV5-1 and J usage is TRBJ1-2; D gene ambiguous. Germline assignment: CDR1 SGHRS and CDR2 YFSETQ. This CDR3 region has 13 residues. The germline V and J ends were trimmed by 3 bases and 0 bases, with 6 bases remaining between them.

The gene calls are TRBV24-1 and TRBJ2-1; possible D gene TRBD2, 6 bases. In germline, CDR1 is KGHDR, CDR2 SFDVKD. V was cut by 7 bases and J by 4 bases, with 10 bases left in between. The CDR3 runs 13 residues. The CDR3 sequence: CATSPGLYNEQFF. CDR3 DNA sequence: TGTGCCACCAGCCCGGGACTTTACAATGAGCAGTTCTTC.

Many counts were recorded for this clonotype. The chain uses TRBV10-2 and TRBJ2-6; D is undetermined. The ends were cut back, 7 bases at V and 0 bases at J, with 4 bases in the middle. Germline values: CDR1 WSHSY, CDR2 SAAADI. The CDR3 length is 13 residues. In nucleotides, the CDR3 is TGCGCCAGCATGAGCTCTGGGGCCAACGTCCTGACTTTC. Translation gives CASMSSGANVLTF.

The V call is TRBV10-3, the J call TRBJ1-2; D is unclear. The CDR3 is 14 residues long. Germline V gene data show CDR1 as ENHRY and CDR2 as SYGVKD. Trimming left V 0 bases short and J 0 bases short, with 5 bases between. CDR3 sequence reads: CAISESISNYGYTF. The CDR3 bases are TGTGCCATCAGTGAGTCTATCTCTAACTATGGCTACACCTTC.

V and J are TRBV7-9 and TRBJ1-2, with 7 bases matching TRBD1. The J call may be mistaken, given a closer DNA end match to TRBJ2-1. The CDR3 length is 13 residues. Germline CDR1 reads SEHNR; CDR2 reads FQNEAQ (reference sequence). The CDR3 region is CASSSDRAGEQFF. The CDR3, as DNA: TGTGCCAGCAGCTCAGACAGGGCGGGTGAGCAGTTCTTC.

J is TRBJ1-4 and V is TRBV2, with D unclear. V was pared by 1 base and J by 0 bases, with 9 bases between. This CDR3 is 16 amino acids long. CDR1 is SNHLY and CDR2 is FYNNEI in the germline V gene. This CDR3 reads CASSEGLVPTNEKLFF. The DNA for the CDR3 is TGTGCCAGCAGTGAAGGACTAGTTCCAACTAATGAAAAACTGTTTTTT.

This clonotype has a handful of counts. This chain uses TRBV9 with TRBJ1-2; the D is unclear. V gave up 4 bases and J gave up 3 bases, with 13 bases separating them. CDR1 SGDLS and CDR2 YYNGEE come from the germline V gene. The CDR3 length is 14 residues. In nucleotides, the CDR3 is TGTGCCAGCAGCTTTTTGAGTGTAGACTATGGCTACACCTTC. Its protein product is CASSFLSVDYGYTF.

This clonotype has at least ten counts. The CDR3 region has the DNA TGCAGCGTCCCCGCGGGGGCGACAGGGGGCGGCTACGAGCAGTACTTC. Amino acid sequence: CSVPAGATGGGYEQYF. The V and J genes are TRBV29-1 and TRBJ2-7; 10 bases line up with TRBD1. With V trimmed by 6 bases and J by 3 bases, 14 bases remained unmatched. CDR1 is SQVTM, CDR2 ANQGSEA, per germline. The length of the CDR3 is 16 residues.